This T cell receptor (beta chain) was captured in a study of CD8+CD57+ T cells in acquired aplastic anemia. Across the study: Where healthy donors were concerned, CD4+ cells averaged about 11 million reads.

TCR beta VDJ and CDR3 profiling used genomic DNA as template. TCRdb re-analysed the reads in MiXCR, keeping a single row per CDR3 protein. The sample gives roughly 190,000 distinct CDR3 sequences, around 50% of which show up once; 16% is in the top ten. Trimming took off 4 bases at V and 2 bases at J, with 12 bases between the two ends. The germline gives CDR1 SGHTA, CDR2 FQGTGA. The CDR3 contains 15 residues. This receptor was identified in a human donor in good health, serving as a control. The chain uses TRBV7-3 and TRBJ2-1; D not certain. The sequencing input was sorted CD4+, CD8+, or CD8+CD57+ T cells (not recorded which) from PBMCs. The CDR3 loop reads CASSSDGPAYNEQFF. CDR3 nucleotides: TGTGCCAGCAGCTCCGACGGGCCGGCCTACAATGAGCAGTTCTTC. Drawing the rest from reference TRBV7-3 and TRBJ2-1, the complete variable domain is GAGVSQTPSNKVTEKGKYVELRCDPISGHTALYWYRQSLGQGPEFLIYFQGTGAADDSGLPNDRFFAVRPEGSVSTLKIQRTERGDSAVYLCASSSDGPAYNEQFFGPGTRLTVL.